Here is one TCR beta chain with its context. This receptor's antigen is unknown. Nothing much larger sits one base from this clone, and base qualities are not available. The cohort consisted of 600 to 750 healthy bone marrow donors. Cohort members were all nominally healthy when sampled, although unrecorded immune exposures were likely present. The donor tested CMV seropositive, placing the donor among the 250 to 300 seropositive members of the cohort. A peripheral blood sample was collected from each donor, and TCR beta sequencing was performed on peripheral blood mononuclear cells. The Qiagen DNeasy Blood Extraction Kit was used to extract genomic DNA from the blood cell samples. The sample comes from a study of cytomegalovirus exposure and HLA in healthy donors (dated by TCRdb to 2017 to 2019). For context, the study as a whole: An earlier analysis of fewer than 750 of the donors reported 276 Gb of sequence data and 90 million to 120 million unique TCR beta sequences obtained from about 170 million T cells. Approximately 300 gigabases of sequencing data and 70 million to 100 million unique TCR sequences made up an early release that covered several hundred HLA-typed donors. Of the 300 to 500 genotyped donors, more than 75% were placed in the genetic ancestry cluster associated with self-reported Caucasian donors. The study aimed to test whether cataloging public T cell receptors could reveal signatures of past pathogen exposure. The T cell repertoires of 670 or so subjects were profiled by immunosequencing and related to cytomegalovirus serostatus. A separate validation cohort of over 95 different subjects was used in addition to the roughly 700-subject first cohort. The study combined high-throughput TCR immunosequencing, statistical association of individual TCRs with disease status, and machine learning to predict cytomegalovirus infection status. To study patterns of TCR occurrence, a later analysis re-analyzed previously published TCR beta repertoires from 550 to 800 donors and added high-resolution HLA genotyping. In the later analysis, no new phenotypic data were used to find candidate immune exposures; instead, reliance was placed on TCR beta sequences and their occurrence across donors. To decide whether each TCR beta V gene segment behaved as functional or pseudogenic, an earlier analysis of over 500 of the donors relied on high-throughput TCR beta sequencing. Alongside the repertoire data, information on donor age, sex, ethnicity and CMV serostatus was compiled. A later genetic analysis used genome-wide SNP genotypes for about three fifths of the 666 donors, treating that subset as a discovery cohort. All discovery cohort repertoires had been generated using a single sequencing platform. Both class I and class II loci were covered by HLA typing, at four-digit resolution. The number of donors typed differed by locus, with roughly 620-630 for A, B, C, DRB1 and DQB1, around 560 for DQA1, under 610 for DPA1, and some 440 for DPB1. Several DR-DQ haplotypes were treated as single units for association and clustering because of strong linkage in the cohort. Across around 400 genotyped donors of the cohort, an average of 235,054 unique TCR beta nucleotide sequences per donor were sequenced, and 15% to 20% of those sequences were non-productive. On the study overall, not on this receptor specifically: Assigning TCR associations to individual alleles was difficult when HLA alleles, especially DR and DQ, strongly co-occurred. A further reported finding was that TCR beta sequences accurately predicted the HLA-A and HLA-B alleles for most subjects in the first cohort. Compared with equally common non-associated chains, HLA-associated TCR beta chains in a later analysis were more clonally expanded and had lower generation probabilities. Compared with the roughly 600-donor mean, donors in an Asian-associated ancestry cluster had fewer N-insertions in productive TCRs, according to a later genetic analysis. A cluster of highly shared sequence variants was judged likely to be a technical artifact of the sequencing pipeline. Immune exposure information for the cohort was limited to CMV serostatus. According to the authors, the approach could potentially be generalized to other disease states and immunological phenotypes. In a later genetic analysis, a missense DCLRE1C variant was associated with V-gene and J-gene trimming of TCR beta chains, and the association was replicated in an independent cohort. The study gave a list of more than 150 TCR beta chains associated with cytomegalovirus. Because counts were too low, roughly 18 rarely observed V segments, including chromosome 9 orphons, were left out of the earlier analysis of roughly 600 of the donors. Because HLA typing was missing for some donors at each locus, association tests included only the typed subset. This cohort had only TCR beta chains sequenced, and the lack of alpha or paired-chain data limited which features could be detected. A few of the identified cytomegalovirus-associated TCR beta chains were confirmed in vitro to be specific for cytomegalovirus antigens. While some public TCRs were present in many individuals, most TCR sequences turned up only very rarely across donors. Some IMGT-functional V segments, including TRBV6-2 and TRBV6-3, could not be told apart with the 87-base-pair reads, so those segments were excluded. An earlier analysis of 587 of the donors showed that most TCR beta V segments appeared in productive rearrangements either about 87% or about 30% of the time, which broadly matched IMGT annotations. A later analysis reported that several top co-occurrence clusters appeared linked to parvovirus B19, influenza, CMV and Epstein-Barr virus. The classifier was reported to diagnose cytomegalovirus status with high specificity and sensitivity in both the original cohort and the validation cohort. Roughly uniform sequencing depth across donors was assumed in presence/absence analyses, although this assumption may not hold. In a later analysis, TCR association rates were found to vary across HLA loci, with the most associated TCRs seen for DRB1 alleles and the fewest for HLA-C alleles. Linkage disequilibrium might explain the correlated functional status among segregating V segments, but an unknown experimental factor could not be excluded. A later analysis associated 16,951 TCR beta sequences with specific HLA alleles at a false discovery rate of 0.05. Most CMV-associated TCR beta chains appeared to be HLA-restricted in a later analysis, and the HLA associations seemed to be driven largely by CMV exposure.

Libraries were constructed by the immunoSEQ multiplex PCR assay. For the multiplex PCR, a mixture combining 60 forward primers for TCR Vbeta segments and 13 reverse primers for TCR Jbeta segments was used. The CDR3 region of rearranged TCR beta genes was amplified from genomic DNA with a multiplex PCR assay. The amplified TCR beta libraries were sequenced on the Illumina HiSeq System as 87-base-pair reads. The authors' pipeline ran thus. A later analysis counted some 80 million unique TCR beta chains across the 640 or so repertoires, and around 9.9 million of these chains were shared by at least two donors. Raw reads were error-corrected and collapsed into unique sequences by a nearest-neighbor algorithm in which closely related sequences were merged to remove PCR and sequencing errors. Alignment of CDR3 sequences to IMGT reference sequences was used to assign V, D and J gene segments. Each retained sequence needed at least a six-nucleotide match to both a V gene segment and a J gene segment. A rearrangement was called productive if the CDR3 had no stop codons and remained in frame with V and J, and every other rearrangement was called non-productive. Following IMGT convention, CDR3 was defined as the stretch from the second conserved V-encoded cysteine up to the conserved J-encoded phenylalanine. The earlier analysis of 587 of the donors excluded sequences that lacked an unambiguous match to a single V gene segment. In an earlier analysis of about 590 of the donors, a V segment was called functional when productive rearrangements were above 56.7%, and segregating when the standard deviation between donors exceeded 5%. A statistical classification framework was developed to diagnose cytomegalovirus status using the catalog of TCR beta chain sequences. In a later analysis, TCR nucleotide sequences were compared against IMGT/GENE-DB human TR gene sequences so that V and J genes could be assigned. A later analysis assigned CDR3 sequences and most-parsimonious VDJ recombination scenarios with the TCRdist pipeline. In a later analysis, each TCR beta chain was defined by its CDR3 amino acid sequence together with its V-gene family, and reads lacking a unique V-gene family were excluded. As a way to deal with suspected cross-contamination and a sequencing artifact, a later analysis dropped roughly 600 nucleotide sequences that were highly shared and had low generation probability. In a later analysis, a clonal expansion index was calculated for each public chain from normalized within-repertoire ranks of inferred template counts. Generation probabilities in a later analysis came from a VDJ recombination model fitted to out-of-frame rearrangements, and those results were checked against IGoR. In a later analysis, TCR-TCR, TCR-HLA and TCR-CMV co-occurrence was scored with hypergeometric tests, and a repertoire-size bias correction was applied to TCR pairs. A later analysis estimated false discovery rates by permuting HLA or CMV assignments 20 times. A later analysis grouped co-occurring TCRs with DBSCAN, adding TCRdist sequence similarity when clustering within HLA-allele-positive subsets. Repertoires with fewer than 30,000 or more than 120,000 public chains were left out of co-occurrence clustering, as were roughly five repertoires with anomalous nucleotide sharing. TCRdb holds this immuneACCESS table with in-frame rearrangements only. Some clones are missing; in checked studies, unresolved V genes explain under half, and the rest has no known cause. Clone size and the V and J calls come from that table; the DNA yielded D and trimming. This sample gives 97,000 or so clones in total; around 10% of them show up just once. Around 5% of the sample is held by the ten biggest clonotypes.

V is clipped by 7 bases and J by 7 bases, and the sequence between their germline boundaries is 17 bases long. The CDR3 numbers 14 residues from cysteine through phenylalanine. CDR3 DNA is the only sequence kept; it has 42 bases, read in frame from the first base. For CDR1 and CDR2, the germline V gene lists SGHRS and YFSETQ. The source is a man aged 50-60 years in good health and CMV-seropositive. The chain employs TRBV5-1 and TRBJ1-4; the D gene cannot be named for sure. Sequencing was done on a sample of PBMCs. The CDR3 here reads CASRPEGGSEKLFF. The nucleotide sequence is TGCGCCAGCCGCCCGGAAGGAGGTAGTGAAAAACTGTTTTTT.